The 23 T cell receptor beta chains presented below share a single source sample, sequenced in a study of beta chain features in type 1 diabetes. For these receptors, no antigen is known. Whole-study findings and limits: TCRB CDR3 length was moderately but significantly reduced in all four CD4+ subsets of Type 1 diabetes patients.

Expressed TCRB transcripts were sequenced, since all the RNA that had been isolated was reverse transcribed. The assay was immunoSEQ multiplex PCR, and TCRdb's table has in-frame clones only and misses some. The sample includes 300,000 to 350,000 clones, 13% of them seen just once. Sample: naive CD4+ T cells from blood. The receptors come from a woman aged 18-35 years with type 1 diabetes.

This clone was recorded a few times. The V and J genes are TRBV5-5 and TRBJ2-4; TRBD1 aligns across 7 bases. The CDR3 is made up of 14 amino acids. The ends lost 4 bases at V and 4 bases at J; junction bases unmatched: 5. Germline V gene data show CDR1 as SGHKS and CDR2 as YYEKEE (reference sequence). DNA of the CDR3: TGTGCCAGCAGCCCCGGGACAGTTAAAAACATTCAGTACTTC. This sequence encodes CASSPGTVKNIQYF.

The sample holds a few counts of this clone. The chain has TRBV5-1 and TRBJ2-3; 12 bases match TRBD2. CDR3 size: 15 residues. J was trimmed by 8 bases and V by 4 bases; bases with no gene match: 8. The germline gives CDR1 SGHRS, CDR2 YFSETQ. CDR3 sequence (DNA): TGCGCCAGCAGCGACGGACTAGCGGGAAGGAGTACGCAGTATTTT. Encoded protein: CASSDGLAGRSTQYF.

The chain links TRBV27 to TRBJ1-2, with TRBD1 identical over 10 bases. Germline-derived CDR1 and CDR2 are MNHEY and SMNVEV (reference sequence). J gave up 2 bases and V 6 bases, and 9 bases lay outside the gene matches. The CDR3 sequence is 16 residues long. The CDR3 nucleotides read TGTGCCAGCAGCCTCATCGGGACAGGGGTCAACTATGGCTACACCTTC. It specifies CASSLIGTGVNYGYTF.

The V and J genes are TRBV19 and TRBJ1-2; D unclear. V lost 3 bases and J lost 3, with 8 bases in between. The CDR3 contains 13 residues. CDR1 LNHDA and CDR2 SQIVND come from the germline V gene (reference sequence). In DNA form, the CDR3 reads TGTGCCAGTAGTATGCCACAGCACTATGGCTACACCTTC. It codes for CASSMPQHYGYTF.

This clone was seen more than once but under ten times. CDR3 in DNA: TGTGCCAGCTGTTTGGCGGGCACAGATACGCAGTATTTT. It codes for CASCLAGTDTQYF. The J gene is TRBJ2-3, the V gene TRBV6-6; the D is unclear. Germline CDR1 reads MNHNY; CDR2 reads SVGAGI (reference sequence). This CDR3 has 13 residues. The ends were cut back, 8 bases at V and 1 base at J, with 10 bases in the middle.

The chain couples TRBV18 to TRBJ2-2, with a possible D match to TRBD2 (5 bases). The CDR3 is 17 residues long. CDR1 is KGHSH, CDR2 LQKENI, per germline. Between the trimmed V and J ends, which lost 5 bases and 3 bases, there was a span of 19 bases. CDR3 DNA: TGTGCCAGCTCAGCTCTAGCCTCCCTCTCGTACACCGGGGAGCTGTTTTTT. This sequence encodes CASSALASLSYTGELFF.

The J gene is TRBJ2-3, the V gene TRBV19, with D hard to call. Germline CDR1 reads LNHDA; CDR2 reads SQIVND (reference sequence). The V and J ends lost 6 bases and 4 bases respectively, with 17 bases between them. The length of the CDR3 is 15 residues. In nucleotides, the CDR3 is TGTGCCAGTAGCCCTTTATTAGTCTTTTCAGATACGCAGTATTTT. Translation: CASSPLLVFSDTQYF.

There are a few counts of this clone. This sequence joins TRBV28 and TRBJ1-2, with 9 bases that match TRBD1. The V gene end was trimmed by 5 bases and the J gene end by 3 bases; junction bases not matched to a gene: 13. The V gene's germline CDR1 is MDHEN and CDR2 SYDVKM. This CDR3 is built from 17 residues. The CDR3, as DNA: TGTGCCAGCAGTGCCCCCGGACAGGGGATCTTCCACTATGGCTACACCTTC. Its protein product is CASSAPGQGIFHYGYTF.

This clone was seen only a few times. This chain links TRBV7-9 with TRBJ1-1; 9 bases align to TRBD1. V gave up 4 bases and J gave up 5 bases; unmatched junction bases: 2. The germline CDR1 and CDR2 sequences are SEHNR and FQNEAQ (reference sequence). The CDR3 spans 13 residues. This chain's CDR3 is CASSWTGETEAFF. As DNA, the CDR3 is TGTGCCAGCAGCTGGACAGGGGAGACTGAAGCTTTCTTT. The entire variable domain, with the rest obtained from reference TRBV7-9 and TRBJ1-1, is as follows: DTGVSQNPRHKITKRGQNVTFRCDPISEHNRLYWYRQTLGQGPEFLTYFQNEAQLEKSRLLSDRFSAERPKGSFSTLEIQRTEQGDSAMYLCASSWTGETEAFFGQGTRLTVV.

This clone was seen a few times. The chain is built from TRBV5-1 and TRBJ2-2; 10 positions agree with TRBD2. Unmatched junction bases numbered 4, after V lost 0 bases and J lost 5 bases. Germline values: CDR1 SGHRS, CDR2 YFSETQ. The length of the CDR3 is 16 residues. This CDR3 reads CASSLDASGSTGELFF. CDR3 in DNA: TGCGCCAGCAGCTTGGATGCTAGCGGGAGTACCGGGGAGCTGTTTTTT.

This clone appeared a few times. The chain is built from TRBV30 and TRBJ2-4; D gene unclear. Germline V gene lookup returns CDR1 GTSNPN and CDR2 SVGIG (reference sequence). V shed 4 bases and J shed 0 bases, with 13 bases lying between them. The CDR3 is 15 amino acids. The chain's CDR3 is CAWTPTVLAKNIQYF. The CDR3 DNA reads as TGTGCCTGGACCCCAACAGTGCTAGCCAAAAACATTCAGTACTTC.

This clone turned up a few times. V is TRBV4-3 and J is TRBJ2-3, with a tentative D call TRBD2 (5 bases). The CDR3 runs to 17 residues. The V and J ends lost 1 base and 2 bases respectively, with 16 bases between them. In germline, CDR1 is LGHNA, CDR2 YSLEER. The CDR3 region is CASSQVLDLRVTDTQYF. The CDR3 DNA sequence: TGCGCCAGCAGCCAAGTACTGGACCTGAGGGTCACAGATACGCAGTATTTT.

This chain uses TRBV27 with TRBJ1-5, with D perhaps matching TRBD1 (6 bases). Germline-derived CDR1 and CDR2 are MNHEY and SMNVEV (reference sequence). This CDR3 has 19 residues. V was pared by 5 bases and J by 1 base, with 24 bases between. CDR3 bases: TGTGCCAGCAGTCCTCTGACAGGAGAGCTGGGGAGAAGCAATCAGCCCCAGCATTTT. Translating it yields CASSPLTGELGRSNQPQHF.

The chain uses TRBV18 and TRBJ1-1, with D tentatively TRBD1 (6 bases). CDR3 length: 13 residues. CDR1 and CDR2 (germline): KGHSH, LQKENI. The V end was cut by 6 bases, the J end by 5 bases, with 13 bases between. The CDR3 bases are TGTGCCAGCTCCACGGACAGATCAACTGAAGCTTTCTTT. It yields the protein CASSTDRSTEAFF.

This clone was seen a handful of times. This rearrangement joins TRBV6-6 to TRBJ2-7; 10 bases line up with TRBD2. Germline values: CDR1 MNHNY, CDR2 SVGAGI (reference sequence). Trimming at V came to 10 bases and at J to 4 bases, leaving 7 bases not matched to a gene. The CDR3 contains 13 residues. CDR3 sequence reads: CATRAGGGYEQYV. As DNA, the CDR3 is TGTGCCACCCGAGCGGGAGGGGGTTACGAGCAGTACGTC.

This clone was observed a handful of times. The J gene is TRBJ2-3, the V gene TRBV20-1; D gene unclear. Per the germline V gene, CDR1 is DFQATT and CDR2 is SNEGSKA (reference sequence). Trimming cost V 5 bases and J 6 bases, with 9 bases left between them. CDR3 length: 11 amino acids. The CDR3, as DNA: TGCAGTGCTCCTTCCCCGGATACGCAGTATTTT. It translates to CSAPSPDTQYF.

The genes are TRBV7-9 and TRBJ2-6; possible D gene TRBD1, 6 bases. CDR3 size: 19 residues. Trimming took off 3 bases at V and 0 bases at J, with 18 bases between the two ends. CDR1 and CDR2 (germline): SEHNR, FQNEAQ (reference sequence). The CDR3 bases are TGTGCCAGCAGCTTGGACAGTGTCATTCACACCTCTGGGGCCAACGTCCTGACTTTC. Translating gives CASSLDSVIHTSGANVLTF.

The chain combines TRBV30 with TRBJ1-1, with 7 bases lining up with TRBD1. V gave up 6 bases and J gave up 1 base; unmatched junction bases: 5. This CDR3 contains 13 residues. CDR1 and CDR2 (germline): GTSNPN, SVGIG (reference sequence). CDR3 sequence reads: CACTGTANTEAFF. CDR3 in DNA: TGTGCCTGTACCGGGACAGCGAACACTGAAGCTTTCTTT.

This clone was detected a few times. The chain employs TRBV11-2 and TRBJ2-3, with D possibly being TRBD2 (6 bases). Trimming shortened V by 1 base and J by 3 bases, and 14 bases separated the two germline ends. This CDR3 spans 16 amino acids. Per the germline V gene, CDR1 is SGHAT and CDR2 is FQNNGV. The CDR3 loop reads CASSLGAGIRTDTQYF. Written as DNA, the CDR3 is TGTGCCAGCAGCTTAGGGGCGGGAATTAGGACAGATACGCAGTATTTT.

This sequence joins TRBV25-1 and TRBJ1-1; the D is unclear. V dropped 3 bases and J dropped 1 base, with 6 bases sitting between them. This CDR3 spans 13 amino acids. Germline CDR1 reads MGHDK; CDR2 reads SYGVNS. The CDR3 coding sequence is TGTGCCAGCAGTGACTCTCCGAACACTGAAGCTTTCTTT. Residues: CASSDSPNTEAFF.

This clone has only a few counts. The J gene is TRBJ2-5, the V gene TRBV27, with 12 bases identical to TRBD2. Per the germline V gene, CDR1 is MNHEY and CDR2 is SMNVEV (reference sequence). Germline trimming cut 7 bases from V and 5 bases from J; bases unmatched to any gene: 14. The CDR3 is 17 amino acids. The CDR3 nucleotides are TGTGCCAGCAAGCGGACTAGCGGGGATGCGATGGGGGAGACCCAGTACTTC. This translates into CASKRTSGDAMGETQYF.

This clone was counted a few times. The chain joins TRBV25-1 to TRBJ2-6, with TRBD1 identical over 7 bases. Germline values: CDR1 MGHDK, CDR2 SYGVNS. This CDR3 contains 16 residues. V dropped 4 bases and J dropped 1; count of bases not matched to a gene: 4. The CDR3, as DNA: TGTGCCAGCAGTGTAAGACAGGGATCTGGGGCCAACGTCCTGACTTTC. Translation gives CASSVRQGSGANVLTF.

The chain recombines TRBV9 with TRBJ1-4; D is unresolved. V was pared by 1 base and J by 0 bases, with 10 bases between. Germline assignment: CDR1 SGDLS and CDR2 YYNGEE. The CDR3 consists of 16 residues. The CDR3 protein is CASSVTPGSTNEKLFF. In DNA, the CDR3 is TGTGCCAGCAGCGTAACTCCAGGATCAACTAATGAAAAACTGTTTTTT.